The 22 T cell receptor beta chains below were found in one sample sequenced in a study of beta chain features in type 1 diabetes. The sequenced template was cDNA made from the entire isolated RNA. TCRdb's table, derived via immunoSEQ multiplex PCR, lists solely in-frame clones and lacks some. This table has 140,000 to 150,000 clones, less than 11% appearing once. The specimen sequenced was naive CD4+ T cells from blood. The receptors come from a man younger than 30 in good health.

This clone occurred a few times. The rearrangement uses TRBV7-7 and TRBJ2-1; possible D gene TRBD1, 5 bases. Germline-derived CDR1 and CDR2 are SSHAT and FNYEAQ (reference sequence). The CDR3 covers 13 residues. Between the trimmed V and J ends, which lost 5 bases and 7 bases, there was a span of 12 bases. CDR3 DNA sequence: TGTGCCAGCAGCCATGACAGAACTAATGAGCAGTTCTTC. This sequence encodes CASSHDRTNEQFF.

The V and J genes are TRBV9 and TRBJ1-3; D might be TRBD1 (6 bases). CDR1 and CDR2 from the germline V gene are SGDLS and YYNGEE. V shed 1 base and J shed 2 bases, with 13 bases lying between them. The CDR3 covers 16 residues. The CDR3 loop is CASSVWDNSPGNTIYF. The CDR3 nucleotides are TGTGCCAGCAGCGTATGGGACAACTCACCTGGAAACACCATATATTTT.

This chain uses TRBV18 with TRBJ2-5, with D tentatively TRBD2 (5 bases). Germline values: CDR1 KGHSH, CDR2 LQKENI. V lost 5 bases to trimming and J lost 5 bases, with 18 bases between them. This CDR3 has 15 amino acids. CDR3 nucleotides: TGTGCCAGCTCATCTAGCCGGAATATGAGGGAGACCCAGTACTTC. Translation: CASSSSRNMRETQYF.

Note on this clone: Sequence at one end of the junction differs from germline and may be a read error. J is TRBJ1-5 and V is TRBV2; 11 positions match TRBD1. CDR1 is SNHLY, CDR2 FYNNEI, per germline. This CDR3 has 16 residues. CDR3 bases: TGTGCCAGCAGCGAAGGGACAGGGGGTTTCGCTCAGCCCCAGCATTTT. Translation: CASSEGTGGFAQPQHF.

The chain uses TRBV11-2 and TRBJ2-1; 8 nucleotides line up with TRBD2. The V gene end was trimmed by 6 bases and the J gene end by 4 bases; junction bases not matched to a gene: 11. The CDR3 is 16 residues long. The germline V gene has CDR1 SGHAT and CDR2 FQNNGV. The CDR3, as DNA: TGTGCCAGCAGTCATGGGGGCGCGGGGGGTTACAATGAGCAGTTCTTC. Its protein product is CASSHGGAGGYNEQFF. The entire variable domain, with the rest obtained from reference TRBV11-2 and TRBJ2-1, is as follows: EAGVAQSPRYKIIEKRQSVAFWCNPISGHATLYWYQQILGQGPKLLIQFQNNGVVDDSQLPKDRFSAERLKGVDSTLKIQPAKLEDSAVYLCASSHGGAGGYNEQFFGPGTRLTVL.

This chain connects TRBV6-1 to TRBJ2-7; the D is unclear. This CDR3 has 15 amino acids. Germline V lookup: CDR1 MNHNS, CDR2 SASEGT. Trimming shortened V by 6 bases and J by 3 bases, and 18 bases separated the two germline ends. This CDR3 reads CASRPRDQQDYEQYF. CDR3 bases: TGTGCCAGCAGACCCCGAGACCAGCAGGACTACGAGCAGTACTTC.

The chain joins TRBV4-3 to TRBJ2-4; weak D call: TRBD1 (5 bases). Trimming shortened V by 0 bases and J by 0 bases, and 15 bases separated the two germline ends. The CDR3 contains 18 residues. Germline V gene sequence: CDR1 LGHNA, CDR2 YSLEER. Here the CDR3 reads CASSQDWGTTLAKNIQYF. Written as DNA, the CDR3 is TGCGCCAGCAGCCAAGATTGGGGCACCACGTTAGCCAAAAACATTCAGTACTTC.

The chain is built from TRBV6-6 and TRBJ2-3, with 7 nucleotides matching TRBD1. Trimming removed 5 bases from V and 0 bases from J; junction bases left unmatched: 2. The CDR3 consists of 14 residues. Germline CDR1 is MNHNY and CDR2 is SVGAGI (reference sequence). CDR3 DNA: TGTGCCAGCAGTGTGGACAGGAGCACAGATACGCAGTATTTT. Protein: CASSVDRSTDTQYF.

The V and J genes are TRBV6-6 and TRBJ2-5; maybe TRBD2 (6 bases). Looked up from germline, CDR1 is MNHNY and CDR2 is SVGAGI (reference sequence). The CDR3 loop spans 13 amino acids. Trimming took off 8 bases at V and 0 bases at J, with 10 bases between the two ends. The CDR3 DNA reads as TGTGCCAGCGTTCGGGGGAACCAAGAGACCCAGTACTTC. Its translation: CASVRGNQETQYF.

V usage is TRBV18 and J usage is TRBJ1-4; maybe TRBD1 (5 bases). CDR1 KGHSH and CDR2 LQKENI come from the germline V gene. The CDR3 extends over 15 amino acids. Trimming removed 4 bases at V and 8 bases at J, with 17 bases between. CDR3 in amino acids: CASSQNQGGEEKLFF. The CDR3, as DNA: TGTGCCAGCTCACAAAATCAGGGAGGCGAGGAAAAACTGTTTTTT.

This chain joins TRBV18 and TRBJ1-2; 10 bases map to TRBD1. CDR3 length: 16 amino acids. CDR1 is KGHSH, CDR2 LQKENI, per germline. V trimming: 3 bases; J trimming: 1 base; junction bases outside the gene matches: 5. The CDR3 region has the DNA TGTGCCAGCTCACCCCCCGACAGGGGGCTTAACTATGGCTACACCTTC. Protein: CASSPPDRGLNYGYTF.

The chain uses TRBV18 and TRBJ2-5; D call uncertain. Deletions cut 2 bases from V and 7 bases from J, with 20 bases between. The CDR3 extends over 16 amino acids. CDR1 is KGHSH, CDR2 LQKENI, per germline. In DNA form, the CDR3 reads TGTGCCAGCTCACCAATGCAGGTTATTCTTTTCGGGACCCAGTACTTC. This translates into CASSPMQVILFGTQYF.

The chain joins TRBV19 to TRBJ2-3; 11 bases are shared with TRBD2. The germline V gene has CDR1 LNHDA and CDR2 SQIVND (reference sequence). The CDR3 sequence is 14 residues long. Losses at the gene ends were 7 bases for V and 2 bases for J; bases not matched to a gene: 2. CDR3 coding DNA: TGTGCCAGTATGACTAGCGGGGACACAGATACGCAGTATTTT. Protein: CASMTSGDTDTQYF.

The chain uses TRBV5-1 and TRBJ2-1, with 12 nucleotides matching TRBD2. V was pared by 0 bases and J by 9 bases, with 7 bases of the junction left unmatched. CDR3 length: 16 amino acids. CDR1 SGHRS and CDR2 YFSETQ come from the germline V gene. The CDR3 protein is CASSLAPSGGAGEQFF. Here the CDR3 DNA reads TGCGCCAGCAGCTTGGCCCCTAGCGGGGGGGCCGGTGAGCAGTTCTTC.

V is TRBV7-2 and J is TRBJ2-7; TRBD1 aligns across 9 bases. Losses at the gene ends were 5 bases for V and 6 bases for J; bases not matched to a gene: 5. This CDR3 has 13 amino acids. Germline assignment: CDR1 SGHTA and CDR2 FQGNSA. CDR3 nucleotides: TGTGCCAGCAGCACAAGGGACAGGGTCGAGCAGTACTTC. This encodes CASSTRDRVEQYF.

The CDR3 DNA follows: TGTGCCAGCAGCGCTGACAGATCCCCTGCAACTAATGAAAAACTGTTTTTT. It encodes CASSADRSPATNEKLFF. V gene TRBV9 combines with J gene TRBJ1-4; tentatively, D is TRBD1 (5 bases). V lost 3 bases and J 0 bases, leaving 15 bases between the germline ends. Germline CDR1 and CDR2: SGDLS and YYNGEE. CDR3 length: 17 residues. Looking up the rest from reference TRBV9 and TRBJ1-4 gives the full variable domain: DSGVTQTPKHLITATGQRVTLRCSPRSGDLSVYWYQQSLDQGLQFLIQYYNGEERAKGNILERFSAQQFPDLHSELNLSSLELGDSALYFCASSADRSPATNEKLFFGSGTQLSVL.

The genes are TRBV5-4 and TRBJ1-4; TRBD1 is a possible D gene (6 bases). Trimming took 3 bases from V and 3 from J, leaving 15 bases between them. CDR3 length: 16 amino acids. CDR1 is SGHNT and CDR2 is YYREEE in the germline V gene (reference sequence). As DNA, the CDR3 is TGTGCCAGCAGCTGGGGGGGGCGCGGGGCTAATGAAAAACTGTTTTTT. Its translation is CASSWGGRGANEKLFF.

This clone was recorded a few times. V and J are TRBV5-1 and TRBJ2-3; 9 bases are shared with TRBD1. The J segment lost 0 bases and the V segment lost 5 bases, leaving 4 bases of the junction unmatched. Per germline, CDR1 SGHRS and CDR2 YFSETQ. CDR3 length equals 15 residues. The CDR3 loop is CASSLQGASTDTQYF. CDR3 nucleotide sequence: TGCGCCAGCAGTCTACAGGGGGCGAGCACAGATACGCAGTATTTT.

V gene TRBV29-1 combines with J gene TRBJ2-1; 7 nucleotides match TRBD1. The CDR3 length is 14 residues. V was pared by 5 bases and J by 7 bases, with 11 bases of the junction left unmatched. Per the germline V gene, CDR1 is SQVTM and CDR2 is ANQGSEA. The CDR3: CSVWGDRAGNEQFF. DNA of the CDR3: TGCAGCGTTTGGGGCGACAGGGCTGGTAATGAGCAGTTCTTC.

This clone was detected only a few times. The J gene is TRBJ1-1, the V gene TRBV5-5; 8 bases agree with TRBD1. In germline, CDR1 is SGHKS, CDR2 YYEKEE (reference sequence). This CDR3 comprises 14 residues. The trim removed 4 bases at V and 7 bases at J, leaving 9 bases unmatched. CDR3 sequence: CASSPRQGIGEAFF. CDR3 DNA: TGTGCCAGCAGCCCTCGACAGGGGATCGGTGAAGCTTTCTTT.

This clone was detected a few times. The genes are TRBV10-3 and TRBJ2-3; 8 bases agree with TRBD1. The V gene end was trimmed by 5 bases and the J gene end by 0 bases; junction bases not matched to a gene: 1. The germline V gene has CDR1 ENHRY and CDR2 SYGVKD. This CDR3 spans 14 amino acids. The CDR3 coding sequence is TGTGCCATCAGTTGGACAGGGAGCACAGATACGCAGTATTTT. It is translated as CAISWTGSTDTQYF.

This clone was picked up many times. CDR3 protein: CASSLGTDTDTQYF. In nucleotides, the CDR3 is TGTGCCAGCAGCTTAGGGACAGACACAGATACGCAGTATTTT. The chain employs TRBV7-9 and TRBJ2-3; tentatively, D is TRBD1 (6 bases). This CDR3 is built from 14 residues. V lost 1 base and J lost 2, with 7 bases in between. CDR1 and CDR2 from the germline V gene are SEHNR and FQNEAQ (reference sequence).